This entry lists 15 T cell receptor beta chains sequenced from one sample in a study of T cells of healthy individuals. Via MiXCR, TCRdb re-called the 5' RACE reads, giving one row per CDR3 protein. The repertoire holds about 53,000 distinct CDR3 sequences, with approximately 14% as singletons. All receptors derive from a human donor in good health.

The genes are TRBV5-1 and TRBJ2-7, with 7 bases matching TRBD1. V shed 2 bases and J 2 bases; nucleotides not matched to a gene: 4. The CDR3 spans 14 residues. Germline-derived CDR1 and CDR2 are SGHRS and YFSETQ. The CDR3 protein is CASSFDGQAYEQYF. Written as DNA, the CDR3 is TGCGCCAGCAGCTTTGACGGACAGGCCTACGAGCAGTACTTC.

The gene calls are TRBV7-2 and TRBJ2-5; 7 bases align to TRBD2. The CDR3 consists of 13 residues. V lost 6 bases and J lost 2; bases outside the gene matches: 3. Germline loops: CDR1 SGHTA, CDR2 FQGNSA. CDR3 region: CASSLAVQETQYF. CDR3 bases: TGTGCCAGCAGTCTAGCGGTTCAAGAGACCCAGTACTTC.

This clonotype was seen a few times. The chain carries TRBV7-6 and TRBJ2-6, with no clear D. Trimming left V 1 base short and J 0 bases short, with 10 bases between. From germline, CDR1 is SGHVS and CDR2 FNYEAQ. CDR3 length equals 17 residues. The CDR3 DNA sequence: TGTGCCAGCAGCTTAGAAGTCTCCCTCTCTGGGGCCAACGTCCTGACTTTC. Its protein product is CASSLEVSLSGANVLTF.

This clonotype was seen a few times. The chain combines TRBV5-6 with TRBJ2-5; weak D call: TRBD1 (5 bases). Trimming left V 1 base short and J 5 bases short, with 12 bases between. Germline loops: CDR1 SGHDT, CDR2 YYEEEE. This CDR3 comprises 14 residues. The CDR3 reads CASSLWGSRETQYF. The CDR3 DNA follows: TGTGCCAGCAGCTTGTGGGGCAGTCGGGAGACCCAGTACTTC. Full variable domain (missing parts from reference TRBV5-6 and TRBJ2-5): DAGVTQSPTHLIKTRGQQVTLRCSPKSGHDTVSWYQQALGQGPQFIFQYYEEEERQRGNFPDRFSGHQFPNYSSELNVNALLLGDSALYLCASSLWGSRETQYFGPGTRLLVL.

This clonotype was counted at least ten times. The chain recombines TRBV18 with TRBJ2-2; 7 positions agree with TRBD2. V dropped 3 bases and J dropped 2; count of bases not matched to a gene: 6. Germline loops: CDR1 KGHSH, CDR2 LQKENI. The CDR3 extends over 16 amino acids. CDR3 bases: TGTGCCAGCTCACCTCTGGCGGGAGTAAACACCGGGGAGCTGTTTTTT. It specifies CASSPLAGVNTGELFF.

This clonotype was detected ten times or more. The J gene is TRBJ1-1, the V gene TRBV6-5; TRBD1 matches 10 bases. The CDR3 is 13 residues long. The V gene's germline CDR1 is MNHEY and CDR2 SVGAGI. The J segment lost 5 bases and the V segment lost 5 bases, leaving 2 bases of the junction unmatched. The CDR3 here is CASSKGQGTEAFF. The CDR3 region has the DNA TGTGCCAGCAGTAAGGGACAGGGGACTGAAGCTTTCTTT.

In this sample, this clonotype turned up a few times. The chain combines TRBV27 with TRBJ2-2; 10 bases agree with TRBD1. Germline V gene lookup returns CDR1 MNHEY and CDR2 SMNVEV (reference sequence). The junction had 10 bases not matched to a gene; V was cut back by 8 bases and J by 4 bases. The CDR3 extends over 16 amino acids. CDR3 bases: TGTGCCAGCCGGACTCCGGGACAGGGGACCACCGGGGAGCTGTTTTTT. As protein: CASRTPGQGTTGELFF.

This clonotype was observed a few times. The chain has TRBV4-3 and TRBJ2-1; D is perhaps TRBD2 (5 bases). With 0 bases removed from V and 4 bases from J, the gap between germline ends came to 10 bases. The CDR3 is made up of 15 amino acids. CDR1 is LGHNA and CDR2 is YSLEER in the germline V gene. The CDR3 sequence is CASSQDRGGYNEQFF. The DNA of the CDR3 is TGCGCCAGCAGCCAAGATCGGGGTGGGTACAATGAGCAGTTCTTC.

There are many counts of this clonotype. The chain couples TRBV6-5 to TRBJ1-1; 8 nucleotides align to TRBD1. After removal of 6 bases from V and 5 bases from J, the junction contained 8 bases not matched to a gene. The CDR3 runs to 14 residues. Germline V lookup: CDR1 MNHEY, CDR2 SVGAGI. This CDR3 reads CASRDTGGQTEAFF. The CDR3 DNA reads TGTGCCAGCAGGGATACAGGGGGACAGACTGAAGCTTTCTTT.

Ten or more counts support this clonotype. V usage is TRBV12-3 or TRBV12-4 and J usage is TRBJ1-2; D call uncertain. This CDR3 contains 13 residues. V lost 8 bases and J lost 3, with 13 bases in between. The CDR3 reads CASRRAGDYGYTF. The CDR3 nucleotides read TGTGCCAGCCGTAGGGCCGGGGACTATGGCTACACCTTC.

In this sample, this clonotype turned up a few times. The V gene is TRBV7-2, the J gene TRBJ2-7; D may be TRBD1 (6 bases). CDR3 size: 13 residues. V shed 8 bases and J shed 4 bases, with 15 bases lying between them. Germline loops: CDR1 SGHTA, CDR2 FQGNSA. The CDR3 here is CASGPGTTYEQYF. The CDR3 DNA reads as TGTGCCAGCGGGCCAGGGACAACGTACGAGCAGTACTTC.

This clonotype is large in the sample. This chain connects TRBV12-3 or TRBV12-4 to TRBJ2-3, with D perhaps TRBD2 (5 bases). Trimming stripped 3 bases from V and 2 bases from J, with 9 bases between. The CDR3 spans 14 residues. The CDR3 loop is CASSLAGPTDTQYF. For the CDR3, the DNA is TGTGCCAGCAGTTTGGCGGGCCCCACAGATACGCAGTATTTT.

The table lists this clonotype with a few counts. The chain links TRBV7-2 to TRBJ2-5, with D hard to call. CDR3 length: 13 residues. Trimming stripped 2 bases from V and 5 bases from J, with 9 bases between. The germline V gene has CDR1 SGHTA and CDR2 FQGNSA. The CDR3 loop is CASSLRARETQYF. The CDR3 DNA reads TGTGCCAGCAGCTTAAGGGCCCGTGAGACCCAGTACTTC.

This clonotype was recorded a few times. The rearrangement links TRBV10-3 to TRBJ2-1; a possible D gene is TRBD1 (6 bases). Germline V gene data show CDR1 as ENHRY and CDR2 as SYGVKD. The germline V and J ends were trimmed by 2 bases and 0 bases, with 20 bases remaining between them. This CDR3 comprises 19 residues. The CDR3 region has the DNA TGTGCCATCAGTGAGCCGACAGGATCCCAATTGAGCTCCTACAATGAGCAGTTCTTC. This encodes CAISEPTGSQLSSYNEQFF.

This clonotype was counted at least ten times. This chain joins TRBV9 and TRBJ2-1, with 12 positions matching TRBD2. The germline V gene encodes CDR1 SGDLS and CDR2 YYNGEE. The J segment lost 7 bases and the V segment lost 2 bases, leaving 1 base of the junction unmatched. This CDR3 region has 14 residues. The CDR3 nucleotides read TGTGCCAGCAGCGTGACTAGCGGGGGTAATGAGCAGTTCTTC. Amino acid sequence: CASSVTSGGNEQFF.